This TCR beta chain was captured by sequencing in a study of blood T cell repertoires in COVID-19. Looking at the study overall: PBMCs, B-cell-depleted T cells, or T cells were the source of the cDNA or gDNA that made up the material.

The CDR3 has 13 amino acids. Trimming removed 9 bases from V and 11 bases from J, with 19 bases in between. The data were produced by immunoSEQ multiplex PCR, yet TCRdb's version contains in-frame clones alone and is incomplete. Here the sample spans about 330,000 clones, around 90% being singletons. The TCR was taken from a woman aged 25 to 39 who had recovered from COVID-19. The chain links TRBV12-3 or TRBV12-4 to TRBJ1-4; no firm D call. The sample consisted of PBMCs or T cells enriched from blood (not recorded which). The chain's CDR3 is CASTNTTGGKLFF. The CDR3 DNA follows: TGTGCCAGTACTAACACAACGGGCGGGAAACTGTTTTTT.